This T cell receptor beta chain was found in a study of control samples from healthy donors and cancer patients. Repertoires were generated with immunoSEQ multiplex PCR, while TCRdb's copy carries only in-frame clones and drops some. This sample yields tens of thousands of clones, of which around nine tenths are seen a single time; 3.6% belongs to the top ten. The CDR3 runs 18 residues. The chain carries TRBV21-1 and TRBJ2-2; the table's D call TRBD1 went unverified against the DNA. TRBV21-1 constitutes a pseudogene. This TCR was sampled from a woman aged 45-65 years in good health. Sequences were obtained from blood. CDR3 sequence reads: CASSLKTGAQGCTGELFF. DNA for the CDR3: TGTGCCAGCAGCTTAAAAACTGGGGCCCAGGGTTGCACCGGGGAGCTGTTTTTT.